The 24 T cell receptor beta chains listed next were all sequenced from one sample in a study of blood T cell repertoires in COVID-19. Generated by immunoSEQ multiplex PCR, the TCRdb table keeps only in-frame clones and is missing some. The data show about 210,000 clones, with approximately 80% seen just once and roughly 4.5% held by the top ten. The sequenced material came from PBMCs or T cells enriched from blood (not recorded which). Receptors were obtained from a man aged 25-40 years with acute COVID-19.

The chain has TRBV5-6 and TRBJ2-7, with a tentative D call TRBD1 (6 bases). The CDR3 has 14 amino acids. V was cut by 4 bases and J by 2 bases, with 13 bases left in between. Germline V gene sequence: CDR1 SGHDT, CDR2 YYEEEE. Written as DNA, the CDR3 is TGTGCCAGCAGCCCCCAGGGGCCCCCCTACGAGCAGTACTTC. It yields the protein CASSPQGPPYEQYF.

This clone occurred many times. The sample holds other DNA sequences that translate to the same CDR3. This chain joins TRBV2 and TRBJ2-2, with a possible D match to TRBD2 (7 bases). Germline V CDR1 and CDR2: SNHLY, FYNNEI. This CDR3 is 13 amino acids long. Trimming took off 8 bases at V and 4 bases at J, with 11 bases between the two ends. The CDR3 loop reads CASSGGRTGELFF. CDR3 nucleotides: TGTGCCAGCTCCGGGGGGCGCACCGGGGAGCTGTTTTTT.

The chain recombines TRBV6-1 with TRBJ1-2; tentative D call: TRBD1 (6 bases). V lost 3 bases, J lost 6 bases, and 23 bases lay in between. The germline V gene has CDR1 MNHNS and CDR2 SASEGT. This CDR3 contains 17 residues. The DNA for the CDR3 is TGTGCCAGCAGTGACCAAGGGGACACCCTTTTTAAAGATGGCTACACCTTC. It codes for CASSDQGDTLFKDGYTF.

CDR3 in amino acids: CSVVSPPANTGELFF. As DNA, the CDR3 is TGCAGCGTTGTTAGCCCTCCAGCGAACACCGGGGAGCTGTTTTTT. The chain joins TRBV29-1 to TRBJ2-2; D remains ambiguous. Trimming shortened V by 4 bases and J by 0 bases, and 12 bases separated the two germline ends. The CDR3 sequence is 15 residues long. Germline lookup yields CDR1 SQVTM and CDR2 ANQGSEA.

The rearrangement uses TRBV3-1 (or the pseudogene TRBV3-2) and TRBJ2-2; D not resolved. The CDR3 runs to 13 residues. Trimming left V 4 bases short and J 5 bases short, with 8 bases between. The germline V gene encodes CDR1 LGHDT and CDR2 YNNKEL (reference sequence). The CDR3 nucleotides read TGTGCCAGCAGCCCTCAGGTAACCGGGGAGCTGTTTTTT. Protein sequence: CASSPQVTGELFF.

The genes are TRBV27 and TRBJ1-5, with a weak D call TRBD1 (5 bases). V was pared by 7 bases and J by 5 bases, with 15 bases between. Germline-derived CDR1 and CDR2 are MNHEY and SMNVEV (reference sequence). The CDR3 has 14 amino acids. The CDR3 region has the DNA TGTGCCAGCACTCGGTGGGGGGGAGATCAGCCCCAGCATTTT. It translates to CASTRWGGDQPQHF.

The chain carries TRBV9 and TRBJ2-7; the match to TRBD1 covers 9 bases. Trimming took 4 bases from V and 2 from J; bases not matched to a gene: 4. This CDR3 is built from 14 residues. Germline values: CDR1 SGDLS, CDR2 YYNGEE. CDR3 sequence (DNA): TGTGCCAGCAGCCCGCGACAGGGGGCCTACGAGCAGTACTTC. It specifies CASSPRQGAYEQYF.

The V gene is TRBV5-1, the J gene TRBJ2-1; 9 bases map to TRBD1. Trimming took 5 bases from V and 14 from J; bases not matched to a gene: 11. Germline V gene sequence: CDR1 SGHRS, CDR2 YFSETQ. The CDR3 contains 13 residues. The CDR3 DNA is TGCGCCAGCAGACCGGGACAGGGTGTTAGTGAGTTCTTC. This gives the protein CASRPGQGVSEFF.

V usage is TRBV28 and J usage is TRBJ1-6; D is unresolved. CDR1 and CDR2 (germline): MDHEN, SYDVKM. V gave up 4 bases and J gave up 2 bases, with 9 bases separating them. The CDR3 has 15 amino acids. CDR3: CASSSTETYNSPLHF. The CDR3 bases are TGTGCCAGCAGTTCCACAGAGACCTATAATTCACCCCTCCACTTT.

This clone has only one observation. V gene TRBV9 combines with J gene TRBJ1-2; tentative D call: TRBD1 (6 bases). Germline V CDR1 and CDR2: SGDLS, YYNGEE. The CDR3 has 14 amino acids. Trimming removed 3 bases from V and 3 bases from J, with 12 bases in between. The CDR3 DNA is TGTGCCAGCAGCGCTGGGGCAGGGGACTATGGCTACACCTTC. Protein sequence: CASSAGAGDYGYTF.

The V call is TRBV28, the J call TRBJ1-2; D unresolved. This CDR3 region has 11 residues. Trimming pared 3 bases from V and 7 bases from J, leaving 6 bases between. Germline lookup yields CDR1 MDHEN and CDR2 SYDVKM. The CDR3 spells CASSFFGGYTF. CDR3 DNA: TGTGCCAGCAGTTTCTTCGGTGGCTACACCTTC.

The J gene is TRBJ1-1, the V gene TRBV5-6, with D perhaps matching TRBD1 (5 bases). The CDR3 runs to 12 residues. Germline CDR1 and CDR2: SGHDT and YYEEEE. V was shortened by 4 bases and J by 5 bases, with 9 bases between the two germline ends. This CDR3 reads CASSTGGTEAFF. CDR3 sequence (DNA): TGTGCCAGCAGCACCGGGGGAACTGAAGCTTTCTTT.

The CDR3 region is CASSRPGQGMAFF. In nucleotides, the CDR3 is TGTGCCAGCAGCCGGCCGGGACAGGGGATGGCTTTCTTT. This chain links TRBV7-8 with TRBJ1-1; 10 nucleotides align to TRBD1. CDR1 and CDR2 (germline): SGHVS, FQNEAQ. J gave up 11 bases and V 5 bases, and 8 bases lay outside the gene matches. The CDR3 is made up of 13 amino acids.

The sample holds a few counts of this clone. The genes are TRBV28 and TRBJ1-5; D is uncertain. CDR3 size: 11 residues. Trimming left V 4 bases short and J 5 bases short, with 3 bases between. Germline assignment: CDR1 MDHEN and CDR2 SYDVKM. The CDR3 DNA reads TGTGCCAGCAGTTCGGATCAGCCCCAGCATTTT. It codes for CASSSDQPQHF.

The CDR3, as DNA: TGCGCCAGCAGCTCCTCCGGACAGGGGATCAATGAGCAGTTCTTC. Translating gives CASSSSGQGINEQFF. The chain recombines TRBV5-1 with TRBJ2-1; TRBD1 matches at 9 bases. The V gene end was trimmed by 3 bases and the J gene end by 6 bases; junction bases not matched to a gene: 7. Germline V gives CDR1 SGHRS, CDR2 YFSETQ. The length of the CDR3 is 15 residues.

The gene calls are TRBV4-1 and TRBJ2-1; possible D gene TRBD1, 6 bases. The CDR3 runs to 15 residues. Germline assignment: CDR1 MGHRA and CDR2 YSYEKL. The ends were cut back, 4 bases at V and 5 bases at J, with 15 bases in the middle. CDR3 protein: CASSRDITGNNEQFF. The CDR3 DNA reads TGCGCCAGCAGCCGGGACATAACTGGGAACAATGAGCAGTTCTTC.

The chain carries TRBV14 and TRBJ2-2; D is unclear. CDR1 is SGHDN, CDR2 FVKESK, per germline. V was clipped by 2 bases and J by 2 bases, with 6 bases between them. The CDR3 runs to 14 residues. In DNA form, the CDR3 reads TGTGCCAGCAGCCAACGTCTTAACACCGGGGAGCTGTTTTTT. It translates to CASSQRLNTGELFF.

The chain joins TRBV20-1 to TRBJ1-6, with 9 positions matching TRBD1. With V trimmed by 3 bases and J by 7 bases, 22 bases remained unmatched. Germline lookup yields CDR1 DFQATT and CDR2 SNEGSKA (reference sequence). This CDR3 has 20 residues. CDR3 bases: TGCAGTGCTAGTTCTGCGTTAGGGTCCGGGGACAGGGAAAGAAATTCACCCCTCCACTTT. It translates to CSASSALGSGDRERNSPLHF.

This clone has just a few counts. The rearrangement uses TRBV11-2 and TRBJ1-1; no clear D. The germline V gene encodes CDR1 SGHAT and CDR2 FQNNGV. Trimming left V 2 bases short and J 5 bases short, with 9 bases between. This CDR3 contains 13 residues. CDR3 region: CASSLNSRTEAFF. The CDR3 DNA reads as TGTGCCAGCAGCTTAAACTCGAGAACTGAAGCTTTCTTT.

The chain joins TRBV19 to TRBJ2-3; possibly TRBD2 for D (6 bases). The CDR3 totals 16 residues. With 3 bases removed from V and 4 bases from J, the gap between germline ends came to 17 bases. Per the germline V gene, CDR1 is LNHDA and CDR2 is SQIVND (reference sequence). CDR3 residues: CASSIGGTRVPDTQYF. Written as DNA, the CDR3 is TGTGCCAGTAGTATCGGCGGGACTCGAGTCCCAGATACGCAGTATTTT.

This clone was observed a few times. V usage is TRBV28 and J usage is TRBJ1-4; tentatively, D is TRBD1 (5 bases). V lost 1 base to trimming and J lost 8 bases, with 17 bases between them. The CDR3 has 16 residues. Germline V CDR1 and CDR2: MDHEN, SYDVKM. Here the CDR3 reads CASSLSTRGGGEKLFF. The CDR3 bases are TGTGCCAGCAGTTTATCTACCCGGGGGGGAGGGGAAAAACTGTTTTTT.

The chain carries TRBV7-3 and TRBJ1-2; 7 bases align to TRBD1. This CDR3 spans 13 amino acids. CDR1 and CDR2 (germline): SGHTA, FQGTGA. V trimming: 5 bases; J trimming: 4 bases; junction bases outside the gene matches: 4. The CDR3: CASSGTALYGYTF. The CDR3 DNA sequence: TGTGCCAGCAGCGGGACAGCTCTCTATGGCTACACCTTC. Full variable domain (remainder filled in from reference TRBV7-3 and TRBJ1-2): GAGVSQTPSNKVTEKGKYVELRCDPISGHTALYWYRQSLGQGPEFLIYFQGTGAADDSGLPNDRFFAVRPEGSVSTLKIQRTERGDSAVYLCASSGTALYGYTFGSGTRLTVV.

This clone was detected a few times. The CDR3 reads CASSLGTSGAETQYF. The CDR3 DNA sequence: TGTGCCAGCAGTTTAGGGACTAGCGGTGCAGAGACCCAGTACTTC. This chain joins TRBV28 and TRBJ2-5; the match to TRBD2 covers 11 bases. With V trimmed by 2 bases and J by 4 bases, 3 bases remained unmatched. This CDR3 has 15 amino acids. The germline gives CDR1 MDHEN, CDR2 SYDVKM.

The V call is TRBV4-1, the J call TRBJ2-2; 8 bases match TRBD2. This CDR3 is 16 amino acids long. Per the germline V gene, CDR1 is MGHRA and CDR2 is YSYEKL. Trimming at V came to 4 bases and at J to 6 bases, leaving 10 bases not matched to a gene. Here the CDR3 reads CASSPQMVAGPGELFF. As DNA, the CDR3 is TGCGCCAGCAGCCCCCAGATGGTAGCGGGGCCCGGGGAGCTGTTTTTT.